Shown below are 7 T cell receptor beta chains from a single sample sequenced in a study of T cell repertoires in cytomegalovirus infection. MiXCR, run by TCRdb on the reads, gives a single entry per CDR3 protein. The data contain nearly 550,000 distinct CDR3 sequences, approximately 15% of them singletons. Sequencing was performed on CD8+ T cells from PBMCs. Every receptor here comes from a human donor in good health (CMV status not recorded). Some clones in this sample may be carry-over from other donors' samples.

The chain has TRBV9 and TRBJ1-2; 9 bases align to TRBD1. Germline V gives CDR1 SGDLS, CDR2 YYNGEE. V dropped 4 bases and J dropped 3; count of bases not matched to a gene: 4. The CDR3 covers 14 residues. CDR3 protein: CASSRDRADYGYTF. As DNA, the CDR3 is TGTGCCAGCAGCCGGGACAGGGCGGACTATGGCTACACCTTC.

This clonotype has ten or more counts. The chain combines TRBV12-3 or TRBV12-4 with TRBJ1-1, with D maybe TRBD1 (5 bases). This CDR3 is 13 amino acids long. V gave up 6 bases and J gave up 1 base, with 9 bases separating them. This CDR3 reads CASRPGANTEAFF. The DNA for the CDR3 is TGTGCCAGCAGGCCCGGGGCGAACACTGAAGCTTTCTTT.

Only a few counts were recorded for this clonotype. The J gene is TRBJ1-3, the V gene TRBV28; D uncertain. V was cut by 6 bases and J by 2 bases, with 14 bases left in between. This CDR3 spans 15 amino acids. Per germline, CDR1 MDHEN and CDR2 SYDVKM. The CDR3 bases are TGTGCCAGCAGCTTCGCCGGTCCCCCTGGAAACACCATATATTTT. The encoded protein is CASSFAGPPGNTIYF.

A word on this clonotype: A read error may be the cause here, since a much bigger clone is one base away. The chain couples TRBV10-3 to TRBJ1-1; D is undetermined. The CDR3 consists of 14 residues. V lost 5 bases to trimming and J lost 6 bases, with 16 bases between them. Germline V gene sequence: CDR1 ENHRY, CDR2 SYGVKD. The CDR3 spells CAISLGSQHPEAFF. For the CDR3, the DNA is TGTGCCATCAGTTTGGGATCCCAGCATCCTGAAGCTTTCTTT.

The chain links TRBV5-4 to TRBJ1-1; 7 bases match TRBD1. The CDR3 is made up of 16 amino acids. V lost 3 bases, J lost 3 bases, and 11 bases stayed unmatched. Germline assignment: CDR1 SGHNT and CDR2 YYREEE (reference sequence). The CDR3, as DNA: TGTGCCAGCAGCTCGGACAGGTTCGACGAGGACACTGAAGCTTTCTTT. Protein product: CASSSDRFDEDTEAFF.

This clonotype has ten or more counts. The J gene is TRBJ1-5, the V gene TRBV7-6; 8 bases align to TRBD1. CDR1 is SGHVS, CDR2 FNYEAQ, per germline. The J segment lost 7 bases and the V segment lost 5 bases, leaving 7 bases of the junction unmatched. The CDR3 loop spans 14 amino acids. CDR3 region: CASSRTGSGQPQHF. CDR3 nucleotides: TGTGCCAGCAGCAGGACAGGGTCAGGGCAGCCCCAGCATTTT. The whole variable domain, remainder taken from reference TRBV7-6 and TRBJ1-5, is GAGVSQSPRYKVTKRGQDVALRCDPISGHVSLYWYRQALGQGPEFLTYFNYEAQQDKSGLPNDRFSAERPEGSISTLTIQRTEQRDSAMYRCASSRTGSGQPQHFGDGTRLSIL.

The sample holds many counts of this clonotype. The CDR3, as DNA: TGTGCCAGCGGGACCTCCTACGAGCAGTACTTC. Translated, it gives CASGTSYEQYF. The V gene is TRBV10-3, the J gene TRBJ2-7, with a tentative D call TRBD2 (6 bases). Trimming shortened V by 10 bases and J by 0 bases, and 7 bases separated the two germline ends. Germline CDR1 is ENHRY and CDR2 is SYGVKD. The CDR3 is made up of 11 amino acids.